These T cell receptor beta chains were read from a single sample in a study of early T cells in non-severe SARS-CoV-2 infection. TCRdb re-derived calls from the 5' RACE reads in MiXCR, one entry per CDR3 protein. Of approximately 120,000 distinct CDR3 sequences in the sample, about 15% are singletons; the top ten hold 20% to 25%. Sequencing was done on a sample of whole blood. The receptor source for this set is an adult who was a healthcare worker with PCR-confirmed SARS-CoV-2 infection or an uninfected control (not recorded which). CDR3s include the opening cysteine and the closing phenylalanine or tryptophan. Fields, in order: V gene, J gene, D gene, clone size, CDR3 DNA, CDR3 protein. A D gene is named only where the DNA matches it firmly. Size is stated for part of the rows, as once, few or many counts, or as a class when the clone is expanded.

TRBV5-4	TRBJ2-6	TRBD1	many	TGTGCCAGCAGCTTGGACAGGGGGTACGGGGCCAACGTCCTGACTTTC	CASSLDRGYGANVLTF
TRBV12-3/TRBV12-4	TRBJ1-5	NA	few	TGTGCCAGCAGTTTCGCGACGGTGAAGTCGCCCCAGCATTTT	CASSFATVKSPQHF
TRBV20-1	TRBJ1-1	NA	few	TGCCGTTTTTGGGGGCCGGGTGAAGCTTTCTTT	CRFWGPGEAFF
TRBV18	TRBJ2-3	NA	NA	TGTGCCAGCTCACGGGGGGACAGACTACTAAGCACAGATACGCAGTATTTT	CASSRGDRLLSTDTQYF
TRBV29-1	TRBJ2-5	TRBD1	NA	TGCAGCGTTAACCGACAGGGCGAGACCCAGTACTTC	CSVNRQGETQYF
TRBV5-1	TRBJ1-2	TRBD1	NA	TGCGCCAGCAGCTTGTACCCTGGGGACAGGGCGGGCTACACCTTC	CASSLYPGDRAGYTF
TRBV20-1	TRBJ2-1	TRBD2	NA	TGCAGTGCTTGGACTAGCGGGGGGGTCTATGAGCAGTTCTTC	CSAWTSGGVYEQFF
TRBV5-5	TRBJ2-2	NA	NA	TGTGCCAGCAGCTTCCGGGCCCAAGGGACCGGGGAGCTGTTTTTT	CASSFRAQGTGELFF
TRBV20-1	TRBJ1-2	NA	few	TGCAGTGGAGTGGGAGTTCGTGGCTACACCTTC	CSGVGVRGYTF
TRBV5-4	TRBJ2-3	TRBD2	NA	TGTGCCAGCAGCTTAACGGGGGGGTTGTTAACAGATACGCAGTATTTT	CASSLTGGLLTDTQYF
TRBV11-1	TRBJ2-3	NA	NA	TGTGCCAGCACTACAGATACGCAGTATTTT	CASTTDTQYF
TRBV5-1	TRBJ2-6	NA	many	TGCGCCAGCAGCTTCCCACAGATCTCTGGGGCCAACGTCCTGACTTTC	CASSFPQISGANVLTF
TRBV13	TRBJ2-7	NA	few	TGTGCCAGCAGCTTAGGGCAGCGGACCTACGAGCAGTACTTC	CASSLGQRTYEQYF
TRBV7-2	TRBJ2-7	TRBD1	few	TGTGCCAGCAGCTTTACGACAGGGCCTTACGAGCAGTACTTC	CASSFTTGPYEQYF
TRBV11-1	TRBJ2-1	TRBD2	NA	TGTGCCAGCATGCCCGGGGGGAGGTCCTACAATGAGCAGTTCTTC	CASMPGGRSYNEQFF
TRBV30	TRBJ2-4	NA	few	TGTGCCTGGGGAGTTCCAGAAAACATTCAGTACTTC	CAWGVPENIQYF
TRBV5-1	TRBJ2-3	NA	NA	TGCGCCAGCAGACCCTACGCAATCACAGATACGCAGTATTTT	CASRPYAITDTQYF
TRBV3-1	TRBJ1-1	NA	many	TGTGCCAGCAGCCTTGGGGGGACAGCTTTCTTT	CASSLGGTAFF
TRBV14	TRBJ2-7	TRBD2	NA	TGTGCCAGCAGCCAAGTCAGCGGGGGGGCTCACGAGCAGTACTTC	CASSQVSGGAHEQYF
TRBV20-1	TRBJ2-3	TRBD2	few	TGCAGTGCCGACGGAGCGGGGAGCGCAGATACGCAGTATTTT	CSADGAGSADTQYF
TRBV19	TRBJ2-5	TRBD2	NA	TGTGCCAGTAGTGATGGAGCGGGGGCCCAGTACTTC	CASSDGAGAQYF
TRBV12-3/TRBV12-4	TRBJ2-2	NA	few	TGTGCCAGCAGTCCTCATGGGAACACCGGGGAGCTGTTTTTT	CASSPHGNTGELFF
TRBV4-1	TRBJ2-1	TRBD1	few	TGCGCCAGCAGCCAGTCTCCCTTGGACAGGGTAAGGTACAATGAGCAGTTCTTC	CASSQSPLDRVRYNEQFF
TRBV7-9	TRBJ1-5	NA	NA	TGTGCCAGCAGCCTCCTGTCCCAGCATTTT	CASSLLSQHF
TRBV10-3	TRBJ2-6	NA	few	TGTGCCATCAGTGAGGGGACTGGGGCCAACGTCCTGACTTTC	CAISEGTGANVLTF
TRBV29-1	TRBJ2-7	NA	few	TGCAGCGGATGGGCCCCCGGAACCTACGAGCAGTACTTC	CSGWAPGTYEQYF
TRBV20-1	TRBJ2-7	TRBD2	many	TGCAGTGCTAGAGTGGGGACTAGACTCTCCTACGAGCAGTACTTC	CSARVGTRLSYEQYF
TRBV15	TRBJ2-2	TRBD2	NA	TGTGCCACCAGCAGAGATACTAGCGGGGGCTCCTTTATCGGGGAGCTGTTTTTT	CATSRDTSGGSFIGELFF
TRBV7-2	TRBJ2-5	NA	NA	TGTGCCAGCAGCTCCCTCCGGGGGGCGGCCGAGACCCAGTACTTC	CASSSLRGAAETQYF
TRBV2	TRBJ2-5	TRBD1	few	TGTGCCAGCAGTGAAGGCGTTAGGACAGGGTTAGAGACCCAGTACTTC	CASSEGVRTGLETQYF
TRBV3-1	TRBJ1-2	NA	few	TGTGCCAGCAGCCAAGCGGGGGGGAACTATGGCTACACCTTC	CASSQAGGNYGYTF
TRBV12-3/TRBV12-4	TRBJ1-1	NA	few	TGTGCCAGCAGGACCCCTGCCGGGGAAGCTTTCTTT	CASRTPAGEAFF
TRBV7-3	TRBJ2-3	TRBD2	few	TGTGCCAGCAGCCCATCCCTAGCGGGGGGGGTCGGTACGCAGTATTTT	CASSPSLAGGVGTQYF
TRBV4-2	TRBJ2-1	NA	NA	TGTGCCAGCACTTCCATTTCTGGAAGCTCCTACAATGAGCAGTTCTTC	CASTSISGSSYNEQFF
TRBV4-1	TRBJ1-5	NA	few	TGCGCCAGCAGCCAAGATCTGGTCTCGACCCAGCATTTT	CASSQDLVSTQHF
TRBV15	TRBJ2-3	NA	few	TGTGCCACCAGCTTGAGCACAGATACGCAGTATTTT	CATSLSTDTQYF
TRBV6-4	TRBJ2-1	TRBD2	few	TGTGCCAGCAGTGAGATAGCGGGAGTCTACAATGAGCAGTTCTTC	CASSEIAGVYNEQFF
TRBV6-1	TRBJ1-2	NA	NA	TGTGCCATCGCGCCTACGGAACGCGGCTACACCTTC	CAIAPTERGYTF
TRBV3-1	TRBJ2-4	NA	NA	TGTGCCAGCAGCCAAGTTCCCCTGGGAGGTAGCCGAGCCAAAAACATTCAGTACTTC	CASSQVPLGGSRAKNIQYF
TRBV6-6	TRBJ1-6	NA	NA	TGTGCCAGCAGTTCCTTAGAGTCTCCCCTCCACTTT	CASSSLESPLHF
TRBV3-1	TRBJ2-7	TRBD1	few	TGTGCCAGCAGCCAAGGTGGGACAGGGTACGACTACGAGCAGTACTTC	CASSQGGTGYDYEQYF
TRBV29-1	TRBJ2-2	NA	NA	TGCAGCGTTTTTACGAACACCGGGGAGCTGTTTTTT	CSVFTNTGELFF
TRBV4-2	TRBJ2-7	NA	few	TGTGCCAGCAGCCAAGAAGACGTAGCCAACTACGAGCAGTACTTC	CASSQEDVANYEQYF
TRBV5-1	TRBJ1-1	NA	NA	TGCGCCAGCAGCTTGGTACCACACGGGGTGAACACTGAAGCTTTCTTT	CASSLVPHGVNTEAFF
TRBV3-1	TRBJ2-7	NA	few	TGTGCCAGCAGCCAAGGCACAGCTACCTACGAGCAGTACTTC	CASSQGTATYEQYF
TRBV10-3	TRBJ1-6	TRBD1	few	TGTGCCATCGCCGGGACAGGGGCGTCACCCCTCCACTTT	CAIAGTGASPLHF
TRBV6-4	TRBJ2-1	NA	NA	TGTGCCAGCAGTGAACTTGGGGGGTACAATGAGCAGTTCTTC	CASSELGGYNEQFF
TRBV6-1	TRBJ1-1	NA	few	TGTGCCAGCAGTGCCTCGACAGGACTGAACACTGAAGCTTTCTTT	CASSASTGLNTEAFF
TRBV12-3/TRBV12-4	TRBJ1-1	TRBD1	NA	TGTGCCAGCAGCCACGGACAGGGGGACACTGAAGCTTTCTTT	CASSHGQGDTEAFF
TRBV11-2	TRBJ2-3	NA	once	TGTGCCAGCAGCTCTTACGCGGGGCGGCGGGGAAGCACAGATACGCAGTATTTT	CASSSYAGRRGSTDTQYF
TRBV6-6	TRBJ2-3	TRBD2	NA	TGTGCCAGCAGTTACGGCGCTCGGACTAGCAGGGGCGCAGATACGCAGTATTTT	CASSYGARTSRGADTQYF
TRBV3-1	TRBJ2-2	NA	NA	TGTGCCAGCAGCCAAGATCGGGGTCTGAAGCTGTTTTTT	CASSQDRGLKLFF
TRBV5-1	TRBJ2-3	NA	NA	TGCGCCAGCAGCTTGGTTCGGGTGGGCACAGATACGCAGTATTTT	CASSLVRVGTDTQYF
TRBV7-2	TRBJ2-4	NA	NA	TGTGCCAGCAGCGAGGGGATCAAAAACATTCAGTACTTC	CASSEGIKNIQYF
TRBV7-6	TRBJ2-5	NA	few	TGTGCCAGCAGCTTATTTCGGACAGCCCAAGAGACCCAGTACTTC	CASSLFRTAQETQYF
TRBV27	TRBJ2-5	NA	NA	TGTGCCAGCAGAACGGGGGAAGAGACCCAGTACTTC	CASRTGEETQYF